This TCR beta chain is from a study of immune evolution from preneoplasia to lung adenocarcinoma (dated by TCRdb to the early 2020s). For the study in its entirety: No AAH lesions showed HLA loss of heterozygosity, compared with 7% of AIS, approximately 15% of MIA and around a third of ADC lesions. Whole exome sequencing and methylation data from the same cohort of nodules were integrated with the immune data. Resected precursor lesions (AAH, AIS, MIA) and invasive adenocarcinomas were compared with paired morphologically normal lung tissue. Immune contexture across lung adenocarcinoma precursors and invasive adenocarcinoma was profiled using immune gene expression, TCR sequencing and multiplex immunofluorescence. The TCR sequencing data were obtained from 45 to 60 patients. The sample size was set by how many specimens were available, not by a prior power calculation. According to the study, more than 100 samples were used for TCR sequencing. Class I HLA alleles were inferred from exome data with POLYSOLVER, and allele-specific HLA loss was detected with LOHHLA. In total, the cohort included some 54 patients with pulmonary nodules, all of whom underwent surgical resection. The full study reports these points: Normal lung showed the highest clonality, whereas later-stage lesions appeared to have higher T cell density and diversity but lower clonality. Normal lung had the highest top T cell clone frequencies, which appeared to decline progressively from AAH through AIS, MIA and invasive adenocarcinoma. The findings rested on association rather than direct causation, and larger cohorts with long-term follow-up and longitudinal biopsies were considered necessary. Because all patients were from Japan and China, applicability to Western populations was uncertain. Compared with EGFR-mutant or double wild-type lesions, KRAS-mutant nodules had the highest T cell clonality.

Resection was performed on patients in Japan or China between the mid-2010s and the late 2010s. Two lung cancer pathologists independently confirmed the histologic diagnosis of each case on H&E slides. For nucleic acid extraction, premalignant or tumor cells were enriched by macro-dissection following pathologic assessment. FFPE tissue was used for DNA isolation with the AllPrep DNA/RNA FFPE Kit. Relative to germline, V is 0 bases shorter and J is 4 bases shorter, with 14 bases between their ends. Measured from the cysteine to the phenylalanine, the CDR3 is 15 residues long. The only DNA kept is the CDR3, 45 bases in frame from the first base. For CDR1 and CDR2, the germline V gene (reference sequence) lists SGHNT and YYREEE. Note on this clone: It lacks a known antigen. No qualities accompany the bases; no much larger clone lies one base away.

TCR beta CDR3 regions were sequenced from DNA using the immunoSEQ hsTCRbeta Kit. The source study handled its data this way. TCR sequencing data were analysed with the ImmunoSEQ Analyzer. T cell clonality was defined as 1 minus Pielou's evenness, as computed on productive rearrangements. To measure T cell diversity, the inverse Simpson index was applied to productive templates. T cell density was expressed as TCR beta template counts normalized to usable DNA, with usable DNA estimated by amplifying and sequencing housekeeping genes. TCR metrics were compared across histologic stages using two-sided Kruskal-Wallis tests. TCRdb provides this immuneACCESS table in a form limited to in-frame rearrangements. Some clones are lacking; in checked studies, under half of them reflect an unresolved V gene, and why the rest are absent is not known. Clonal size and the V and J genes are those of that table, whereas D and trimming came from the DNA. The sample yields approximately 4,900 clones; approximately 91% were counted once. The ten largest clones capture 2.5% to 3% of the sample.

The receptor was derived from a person aged 45-65 years with lung adenocarcinoma. The sequencing sample was made of FFPE invasive lung adenocarcinoma tissue. The sample's cell subset or site label, decoded: frankly invasive lung adenocarcinoma (ADC). The rearrangement joined TRBV5-4 to TRBJ2-7; a weak D assignment points to TRBD1 (6 bases agree). The DNA is TGTGCCAGCAGCTTGGCCGGACAGCGAATTTACGAGCAGTACTTC. It encodes CASSLAGQRIYEQYF.